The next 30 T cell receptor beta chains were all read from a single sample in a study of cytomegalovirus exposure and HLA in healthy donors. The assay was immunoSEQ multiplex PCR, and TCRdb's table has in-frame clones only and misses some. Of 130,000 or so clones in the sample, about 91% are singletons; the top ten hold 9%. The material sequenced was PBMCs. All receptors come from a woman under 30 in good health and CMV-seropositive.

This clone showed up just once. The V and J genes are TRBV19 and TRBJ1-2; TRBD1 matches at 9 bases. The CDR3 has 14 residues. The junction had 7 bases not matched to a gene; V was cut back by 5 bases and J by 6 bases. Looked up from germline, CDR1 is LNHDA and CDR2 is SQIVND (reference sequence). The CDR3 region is CASSQEGQGNGYTF. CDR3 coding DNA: TGTGCCAGTAGTCAAGAGGGACAGGGCAATGGCTACACCTTC.

CDR3 protein: CAGYGTTNEKLFF. DNA for the CDR3: TGTGCCGGATACGGGACAACTAATGAAAAACTGTTTTTT. This rearrangement joins TRBV2 to TRBJ1-4; D gene uncertain. V lost 11 bases, J lost 0 bases, and 10 bases lay in between. Germline CDR1 SNHLY, CDR2 FYNNEI. This CDR3 has 13 amino acids.

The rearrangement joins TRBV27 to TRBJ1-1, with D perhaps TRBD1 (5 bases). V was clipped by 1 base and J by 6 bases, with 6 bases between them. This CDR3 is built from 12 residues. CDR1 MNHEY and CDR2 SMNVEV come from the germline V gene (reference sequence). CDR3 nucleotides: TGTGCCAGCAGTTTATGGGGGGCTGAAGCTTTCTTT. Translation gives CASSLWGAEAFF.

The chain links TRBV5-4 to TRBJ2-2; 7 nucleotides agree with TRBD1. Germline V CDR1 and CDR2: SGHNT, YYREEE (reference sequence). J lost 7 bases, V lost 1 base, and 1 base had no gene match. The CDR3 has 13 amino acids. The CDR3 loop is CASSLSGGGELFF. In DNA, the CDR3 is TGTGCCAGCAGCTTGTCAGGGGGCGGGGAGCTGTTTTTT.

The CDR3 DNA reads TGTGCCAGCAGCTTCGCAGGGGCGGAGGAAAAACTGTTTTTT. Translated, it gives CASSFAGAEEKLFF. This sequence joins TRBV7-9 and TRBJ1-4; D possibly corresponds to TRBD1 (6 bases). Germline CDR1 is SEHNR and CDR2 is FQNEAQ (reference sequence). This CDR3 contains 14 residues. With 3 bases removed from V and 8 bases from J, the gap between germline ends came to 13 bases.

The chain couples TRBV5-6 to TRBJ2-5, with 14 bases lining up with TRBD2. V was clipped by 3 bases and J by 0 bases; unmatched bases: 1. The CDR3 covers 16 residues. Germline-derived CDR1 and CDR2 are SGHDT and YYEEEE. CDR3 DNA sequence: TGTGCCAGCAGCTGGACTAGCGGGGGGTACCAAGAGACCCAGTACTTC. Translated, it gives CASSWTSGGYQETQYF.

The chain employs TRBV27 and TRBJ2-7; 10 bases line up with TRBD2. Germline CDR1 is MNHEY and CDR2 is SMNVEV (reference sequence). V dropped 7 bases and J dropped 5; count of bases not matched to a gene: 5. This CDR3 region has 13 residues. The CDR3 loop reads CASKSGGDHEQYF. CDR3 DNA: TGTGCCAGCAAAAGCGGGGGGGACCACGAGCAGTACTTC.

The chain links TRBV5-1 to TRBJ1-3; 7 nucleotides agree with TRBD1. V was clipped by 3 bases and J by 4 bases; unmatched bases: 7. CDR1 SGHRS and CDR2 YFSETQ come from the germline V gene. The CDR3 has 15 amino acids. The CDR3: CASSSTGVDGNTIYF. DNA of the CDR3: TGCGCCAGCAGCTCAACAGGGGTGGACGGAAACACCATATATTTT.

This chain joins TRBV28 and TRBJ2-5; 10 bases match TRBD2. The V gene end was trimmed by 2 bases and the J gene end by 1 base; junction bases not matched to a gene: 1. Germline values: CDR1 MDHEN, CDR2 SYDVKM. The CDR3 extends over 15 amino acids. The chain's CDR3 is CASSLGLAVQETQYF. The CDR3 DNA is TGTGCCAGCAGTTTAGGACTAGCGGTCCAAGAGACCCAGTACTTC.

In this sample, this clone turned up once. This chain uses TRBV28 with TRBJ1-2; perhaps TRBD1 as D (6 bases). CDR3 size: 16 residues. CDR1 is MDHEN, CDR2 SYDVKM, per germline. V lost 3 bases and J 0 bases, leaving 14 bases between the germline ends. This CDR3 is CASSFPTGVTNYGYTF. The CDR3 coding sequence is TGTGCCAGCAGTTTCCCGACAGGAGTAACTAACTATGGCTACACCTTC.

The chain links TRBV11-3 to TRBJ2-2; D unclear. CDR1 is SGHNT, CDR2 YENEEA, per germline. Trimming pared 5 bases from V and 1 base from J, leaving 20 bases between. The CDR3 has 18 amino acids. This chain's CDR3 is CASSPAGGNTWNTGELFF. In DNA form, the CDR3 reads TGTGCCAGCAGCCCTGCCGGCGGCAACACCTGGAACACCGGGGAGCTGTTTTTT.

Here the CDR3 DNA reads TGTGCCAGCAGTACAGAACAGGTCATGCATTCACCCCTCCACTTT. Translation: CASSTEQVMHSPLHF. This rearrangement joins TRBV6-6 to TRBJ1-6; a possible D gene is TRBD1 (5 bases). CDR3 length equals 15 residues. Germline V CDR1 and CDR2: MNHNY, SVGAGI (reference sequence). V lost 5 bases and J 8 bases, leaving 16 bases between the germline ends.

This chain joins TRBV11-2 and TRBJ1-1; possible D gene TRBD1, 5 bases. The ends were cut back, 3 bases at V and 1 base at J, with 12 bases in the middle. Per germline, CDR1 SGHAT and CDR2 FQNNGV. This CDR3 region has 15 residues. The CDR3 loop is CASSFREVENTEAFF. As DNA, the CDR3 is TGTGCCAGCAGCTTCAGGGAGGTTGAGAACACTGAAGCTTTCTTT. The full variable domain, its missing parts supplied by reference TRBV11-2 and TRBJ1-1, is EAGVAQSPRYKIIEKRQSVAFWCNPISGHATLYWYQQILGQGPKLLIQFQNNGVVDDSQLPKDRFSAERLKGVDSTLKIQPAKLEDSAVYLCASSFREVENTEAFFGQGTRLTVV.

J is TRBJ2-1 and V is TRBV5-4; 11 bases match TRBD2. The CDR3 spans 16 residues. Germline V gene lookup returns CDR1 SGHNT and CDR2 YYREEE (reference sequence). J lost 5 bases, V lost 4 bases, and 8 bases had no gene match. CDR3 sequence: CASSGLAGGLDNEQFF. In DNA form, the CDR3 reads TGTGCCAGCAGCGGATTAGCGGGGGGGCTCGACAATGAGCAGTTCTTC.

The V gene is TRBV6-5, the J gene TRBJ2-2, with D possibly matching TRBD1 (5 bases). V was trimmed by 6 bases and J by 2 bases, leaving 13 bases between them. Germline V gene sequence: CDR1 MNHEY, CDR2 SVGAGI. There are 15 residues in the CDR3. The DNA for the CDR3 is TGTGCCAGCAGGAGATGGGGCTCCAACACCGGGGAGCTGTTTTTT. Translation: CASRRWGSNTGELFF.

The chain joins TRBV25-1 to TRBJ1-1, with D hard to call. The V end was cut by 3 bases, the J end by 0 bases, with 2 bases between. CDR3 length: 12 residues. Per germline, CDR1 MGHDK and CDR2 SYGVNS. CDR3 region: CASSDMNTEAFF. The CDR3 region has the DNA TGTGCCAGCAGTGACATGAACACTGAAGCTTTCTTT.

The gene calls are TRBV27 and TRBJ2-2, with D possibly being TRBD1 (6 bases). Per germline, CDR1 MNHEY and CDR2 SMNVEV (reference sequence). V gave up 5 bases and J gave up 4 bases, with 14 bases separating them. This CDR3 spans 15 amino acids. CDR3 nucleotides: TGTGCCAGCAGTATCGGACAGAAATTCACCGGGGAGCTGTTTTTT. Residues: CASSIGQKFTGELFF.

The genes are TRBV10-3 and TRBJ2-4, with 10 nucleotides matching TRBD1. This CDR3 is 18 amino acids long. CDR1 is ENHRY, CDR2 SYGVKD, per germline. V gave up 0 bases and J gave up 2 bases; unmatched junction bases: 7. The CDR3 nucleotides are TGTGCCATCAGTGAGTCGCCGACAGGGGGCGCGTCCAAAAACATTCAGTACTTC. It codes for CAISESPTGGASKNIQYF.

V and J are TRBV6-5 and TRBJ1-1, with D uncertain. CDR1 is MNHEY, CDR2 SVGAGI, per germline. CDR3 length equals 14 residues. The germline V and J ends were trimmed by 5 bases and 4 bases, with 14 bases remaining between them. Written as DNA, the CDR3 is TGTGCCAGCAGTGTACACCGGGTAACCACTGAAGCTTTCTTT. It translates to CASSVHRVTTEAFF.

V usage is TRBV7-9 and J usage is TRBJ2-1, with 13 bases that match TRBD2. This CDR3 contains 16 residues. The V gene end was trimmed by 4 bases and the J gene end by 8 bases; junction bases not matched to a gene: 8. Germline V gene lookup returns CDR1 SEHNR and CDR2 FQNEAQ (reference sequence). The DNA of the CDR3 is TGTGCCAGCAGCTCCGGACTAGCGGGGGCCGGGGATGAGCAGTTCTTC. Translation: CASSSGLAGAGDEQFF.

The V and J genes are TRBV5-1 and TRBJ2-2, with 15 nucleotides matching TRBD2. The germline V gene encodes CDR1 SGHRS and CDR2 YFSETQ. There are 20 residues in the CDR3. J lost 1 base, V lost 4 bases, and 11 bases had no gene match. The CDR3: CASSPAGLAGGGWNTGELFF. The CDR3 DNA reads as TGCGCCAGCAGCCCCGCTGGACTAGCGGGGGGGGGTTGGAACACCGGGGAGCTGTTTTTT.

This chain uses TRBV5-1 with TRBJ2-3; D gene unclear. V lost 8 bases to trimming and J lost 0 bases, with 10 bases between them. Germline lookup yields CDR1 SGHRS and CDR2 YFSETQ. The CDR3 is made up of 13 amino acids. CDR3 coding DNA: TGCGCCAGTCTCGGGTCTAGCACAGATACGCAGTATTTT. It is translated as CASLGSSTDTQYF.

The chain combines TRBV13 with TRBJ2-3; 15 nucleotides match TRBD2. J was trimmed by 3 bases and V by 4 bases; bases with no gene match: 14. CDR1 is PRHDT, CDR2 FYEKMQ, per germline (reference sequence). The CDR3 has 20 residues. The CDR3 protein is CASSYGLAGGPGPGTDTQYF. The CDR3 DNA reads TGTGCCAGCAGCTACGGACTAGCGGGGGGGCCTGGGCCTGGGACAGATACGCAGTATTTT.

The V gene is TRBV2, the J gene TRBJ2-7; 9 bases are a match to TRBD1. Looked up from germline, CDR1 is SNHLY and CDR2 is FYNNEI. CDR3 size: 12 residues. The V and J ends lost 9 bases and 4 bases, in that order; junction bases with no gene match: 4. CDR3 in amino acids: CASLQGAYEQYF. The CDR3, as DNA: TGTGCCAGTTTACAGGGGGCTTACGAGCAGTACTTC.

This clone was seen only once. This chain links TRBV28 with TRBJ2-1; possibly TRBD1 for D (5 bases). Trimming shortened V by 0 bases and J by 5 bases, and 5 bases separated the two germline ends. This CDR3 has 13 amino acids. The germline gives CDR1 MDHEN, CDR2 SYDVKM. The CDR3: CASSLWTDNEQFF. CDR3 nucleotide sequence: TGTGCCAGCAGTTTATGGACAGACAATGAGCAGTTCTTC.

CDR3 region: CASRLGQTLRGGYTF. The CDR3 DNA follows: TGTGCCAGCAGACTAGGACAGACCTTAAGGGGTGGCTACACCTTC. This chain links TRBV7-2 with TRBJ1-2, with a possible D match to TRBD1 (6 bases). Deletions cut 6 bases from V and 7 bases from J, with 21 bases between. CDR3 length: 15 residues. Germline CDR1 and CDR2: SGHTA and FQGNSA.

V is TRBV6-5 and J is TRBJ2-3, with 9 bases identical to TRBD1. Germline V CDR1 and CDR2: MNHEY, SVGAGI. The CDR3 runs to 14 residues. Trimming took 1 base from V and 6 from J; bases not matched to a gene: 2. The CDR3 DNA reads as TGTGCCAGCAGTTACTGGGACAGGGCGGATACGCAGTATTTT. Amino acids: CASSYWDRADTQYF.

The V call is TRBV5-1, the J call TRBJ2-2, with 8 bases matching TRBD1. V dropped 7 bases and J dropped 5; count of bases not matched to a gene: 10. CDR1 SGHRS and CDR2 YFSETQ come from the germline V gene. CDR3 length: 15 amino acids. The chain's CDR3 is CASHKQTGDTGELFF. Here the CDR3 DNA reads TGCGCCAGCCACAAACAGACAGGGGATACCGGGGAGCTGTTTTTT.

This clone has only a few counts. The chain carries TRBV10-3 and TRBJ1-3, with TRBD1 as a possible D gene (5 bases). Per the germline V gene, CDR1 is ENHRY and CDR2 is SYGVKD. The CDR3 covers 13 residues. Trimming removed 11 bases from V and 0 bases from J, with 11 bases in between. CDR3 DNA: TGTGCCTTACAGGACCACTCTGGAAACACCATATATTTT. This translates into CALQDHSGNTIYF.

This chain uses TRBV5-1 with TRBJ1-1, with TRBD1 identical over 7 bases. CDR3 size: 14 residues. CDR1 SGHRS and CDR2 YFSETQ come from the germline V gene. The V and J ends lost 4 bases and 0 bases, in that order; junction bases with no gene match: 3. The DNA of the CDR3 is TGCGCCAGCAGCGGGGGACAGATGAACACTGAAGCTTTCTTT. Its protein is CASSGGQMNTEAFF.